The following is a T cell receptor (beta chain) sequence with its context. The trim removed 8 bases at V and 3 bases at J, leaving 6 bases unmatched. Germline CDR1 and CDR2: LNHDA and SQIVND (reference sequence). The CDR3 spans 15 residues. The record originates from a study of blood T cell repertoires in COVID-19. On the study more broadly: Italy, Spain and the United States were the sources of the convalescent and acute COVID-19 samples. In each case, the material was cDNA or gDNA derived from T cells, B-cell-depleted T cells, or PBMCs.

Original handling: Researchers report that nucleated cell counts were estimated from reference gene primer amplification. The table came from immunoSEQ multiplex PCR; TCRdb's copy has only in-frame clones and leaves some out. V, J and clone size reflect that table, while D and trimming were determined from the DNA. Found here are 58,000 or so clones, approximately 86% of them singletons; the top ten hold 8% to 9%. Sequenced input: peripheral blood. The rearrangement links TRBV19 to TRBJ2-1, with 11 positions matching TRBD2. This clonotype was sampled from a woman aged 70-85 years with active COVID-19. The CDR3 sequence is CASSVAGGIYNEQFF. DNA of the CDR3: TGTGCCAGTTCGGTAGCGGGAGGGATCTACAATGAGCAGTTCTTC.